This TCR beta chain appears in the sequencing data of a study of response to subunit inactivated influenza vaccine. From the RT-PCR reads, TCRdb called clonotypes with MiXCR, one entry per CDR3 protein. The data contain around 520,000 distinct CDR3 sequences, about an eighth of them singletons. This CDR3 region has 16 residues. Trimming took 6 bases from V and 1 from J, leaving 18 bases between them. Germline V gene lookup returns CDR1 MNHNS and CDR2 SASEGT. Study findings and constraints: Few new T cells, the authors suggested, are recruited by each seasonal influenza vaccination.

This clonotype was counted only a few times. Its antigen is currently unknown. Here the sequenced sample was PBMCs from blood, taken on the day of vaccination. The TCR comes from a man aged 50 or older who received an inactivated influenza vaccine. The chain carries TRBV6-1 and TRBJ1-1; D is possibly TRBD1 (6 bases). CDR3 amino acids: CASSHTVTGRNTEAFF. For the CDR3, the DNA is TGTGCCAGCAGCCATACCGTCACAGGGAGGAACACTGAAGCTTTCTTT.